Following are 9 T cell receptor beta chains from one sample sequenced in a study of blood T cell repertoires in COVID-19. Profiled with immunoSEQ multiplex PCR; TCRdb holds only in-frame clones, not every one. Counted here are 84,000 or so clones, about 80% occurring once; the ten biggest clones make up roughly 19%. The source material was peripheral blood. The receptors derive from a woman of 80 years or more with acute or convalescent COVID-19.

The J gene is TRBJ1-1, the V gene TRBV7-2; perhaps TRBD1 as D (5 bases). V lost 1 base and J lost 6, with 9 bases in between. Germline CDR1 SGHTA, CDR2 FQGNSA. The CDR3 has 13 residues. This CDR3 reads CASSLDRGAEAFF. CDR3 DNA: TGTGCCAGCAGCTTAGACCGGGGGGCTGAAGCTTTCTTT.

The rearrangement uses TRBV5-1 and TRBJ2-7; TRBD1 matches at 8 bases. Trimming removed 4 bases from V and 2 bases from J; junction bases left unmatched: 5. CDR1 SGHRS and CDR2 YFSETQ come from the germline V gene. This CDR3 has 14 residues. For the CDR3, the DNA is TGCGCCAGCAGCACCCGACAGGGGCCCTACGAGCAGTACTTC. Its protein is CASSTRQGPYEQYF.

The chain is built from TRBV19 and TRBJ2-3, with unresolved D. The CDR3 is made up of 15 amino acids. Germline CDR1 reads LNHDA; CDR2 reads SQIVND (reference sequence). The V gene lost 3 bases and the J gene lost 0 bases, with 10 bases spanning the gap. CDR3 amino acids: CASSIGHASTDTQYF. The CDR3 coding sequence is TGTGCCAGTAGTATTGGCCACGCTAGCACAGATACGCAGTATTTT.

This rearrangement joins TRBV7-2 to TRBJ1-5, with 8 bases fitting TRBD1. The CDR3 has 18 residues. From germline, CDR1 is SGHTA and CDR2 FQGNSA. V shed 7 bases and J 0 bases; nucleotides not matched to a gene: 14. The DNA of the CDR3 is TGTGCCAGCACCAATCGACAGGGGATCTCCTATAGCAATCAGCCCCAGCATTTT. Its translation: CASTNRQGISYSNQPQHF.

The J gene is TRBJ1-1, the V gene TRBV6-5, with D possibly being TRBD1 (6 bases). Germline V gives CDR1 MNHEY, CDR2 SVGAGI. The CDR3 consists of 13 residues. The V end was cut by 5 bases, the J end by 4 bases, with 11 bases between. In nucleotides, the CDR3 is TGTGCCAGCAGTACAAAGACAGGCACTGAAGCTTTCTTT. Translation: CASSTKTGTEAFF.

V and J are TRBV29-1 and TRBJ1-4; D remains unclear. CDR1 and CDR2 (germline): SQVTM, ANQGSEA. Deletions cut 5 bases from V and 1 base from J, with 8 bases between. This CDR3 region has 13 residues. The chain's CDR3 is CSVMGRTNEKLFF. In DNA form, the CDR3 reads TGCAGCGTTATGGGGAGAACTAATGAAAAACTGTTTTTT.

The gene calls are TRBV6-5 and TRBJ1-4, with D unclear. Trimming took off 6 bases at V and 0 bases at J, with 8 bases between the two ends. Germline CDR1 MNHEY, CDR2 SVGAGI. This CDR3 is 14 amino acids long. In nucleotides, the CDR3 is TGTGCCAGCAGCGGAGTTGCAACTAATGAAAAACTGTTTTTT. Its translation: CASSGVATNEKLFF.

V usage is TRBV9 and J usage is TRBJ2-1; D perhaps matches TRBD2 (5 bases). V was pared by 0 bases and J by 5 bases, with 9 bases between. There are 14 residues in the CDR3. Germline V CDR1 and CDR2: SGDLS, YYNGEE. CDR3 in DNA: TGTGCCAGCAGCGTAGGAGGGTCTAACAATGAGCAGTTCTTC. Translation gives CASSVGGSNNEQFF.

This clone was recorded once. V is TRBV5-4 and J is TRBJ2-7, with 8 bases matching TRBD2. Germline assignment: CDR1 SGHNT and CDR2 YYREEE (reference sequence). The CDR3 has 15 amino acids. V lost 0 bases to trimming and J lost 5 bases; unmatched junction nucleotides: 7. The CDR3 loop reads CASSLGGGRVDEQYF. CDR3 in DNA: TGTGCCAGCAGCTTGGGCGGGGGGCGCGTCGACGAGCAGTACTTC.